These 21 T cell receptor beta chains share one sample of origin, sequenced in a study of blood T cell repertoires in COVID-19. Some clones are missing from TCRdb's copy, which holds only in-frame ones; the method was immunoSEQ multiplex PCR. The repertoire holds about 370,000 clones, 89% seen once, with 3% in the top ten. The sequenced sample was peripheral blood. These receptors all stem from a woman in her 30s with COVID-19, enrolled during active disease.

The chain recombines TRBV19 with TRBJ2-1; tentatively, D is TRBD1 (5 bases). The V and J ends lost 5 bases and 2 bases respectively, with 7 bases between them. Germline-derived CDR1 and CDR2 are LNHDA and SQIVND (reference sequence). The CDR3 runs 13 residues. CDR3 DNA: TGTGCCAGTAGTTCAGGGACCTACAATGAGCAGTTCTTC. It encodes CASSSGTYNEQFF.

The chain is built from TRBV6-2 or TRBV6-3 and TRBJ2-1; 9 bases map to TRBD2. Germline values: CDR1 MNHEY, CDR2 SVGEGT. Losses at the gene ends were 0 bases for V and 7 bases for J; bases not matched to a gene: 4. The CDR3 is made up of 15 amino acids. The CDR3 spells CASSYSAGGVNEQFF. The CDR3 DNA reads TGTGCCAGCAGTTACTCAGCGGGAGGTGTAAATGAGCAGTTCTTC.

This CDR3 reads CASSYGHRGGYTF. DNA for the CDR3: TGTGCCAGCAGTTACGGGCACAGGGGTGGCTACACCTTC. V and J are TRBV6-2 or TRBV6-3 and TRBJ1-2; 7 bases align to TRBD1. The CDR3 runs 13 residues. Germline V gene data show CDR1 as MNHEY and CDR2 as SVGEGT. J gave up 7 bases and V 2 bases, and 4 bases lay outside the gene matches.

The CDR3 here is CASSQDVRTSGKTQYF. As DNA, the CDR3 is TGTGCCAGCAGCCAAGATGTCCGGACTAGTGGAAAGACCCAGTACTTC. This sequence joins TRBV3-1 (or the pseudogene TRBV3-2) and TRBJ2-5; 7 bases line up with TRBD2. Germline V gene sequence: CDR1 LGHDT, CDR2 YNNKEL (reference sequence). The CDR3 is 16 residues long. The trim removed 0 bases at V and 6 bases at J, leaving 10 bases unmatched.

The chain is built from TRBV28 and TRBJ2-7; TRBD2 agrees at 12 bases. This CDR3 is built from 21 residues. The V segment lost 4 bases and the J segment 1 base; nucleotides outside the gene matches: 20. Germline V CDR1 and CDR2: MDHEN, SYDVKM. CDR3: CASSSPTPWTSGESRSYEQYF. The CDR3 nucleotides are TGTGCCAGCAGTTCCCCAACCCCCTGGACTAGCGGGGAAAGTCGTTCCTACGAGCAGTACTTC.

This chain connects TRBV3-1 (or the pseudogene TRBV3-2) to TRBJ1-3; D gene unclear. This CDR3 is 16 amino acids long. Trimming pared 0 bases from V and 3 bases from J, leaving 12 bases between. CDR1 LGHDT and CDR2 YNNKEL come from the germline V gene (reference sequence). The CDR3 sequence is CASSQDLGRVGNTIYF. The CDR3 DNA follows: TGTGCCAGCAGCCAAGATCTGGGCCGAGTTGGAAACACCATATATTTT.

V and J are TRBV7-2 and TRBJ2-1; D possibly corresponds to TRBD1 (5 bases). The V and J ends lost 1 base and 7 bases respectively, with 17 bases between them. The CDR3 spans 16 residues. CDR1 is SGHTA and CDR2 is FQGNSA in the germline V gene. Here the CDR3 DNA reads TGTGCCAGCAGCTTAGGGCAGGGAAGATTGTTGAATGAGCAGTTCTTC. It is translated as CASSLGQGRLLNEQFF.

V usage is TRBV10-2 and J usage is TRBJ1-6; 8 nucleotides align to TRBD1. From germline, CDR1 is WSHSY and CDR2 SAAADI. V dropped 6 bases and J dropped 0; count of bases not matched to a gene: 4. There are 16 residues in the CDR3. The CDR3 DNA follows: TGCGCCAGCAGGGGACAGGCCAGCTCCTATAATTCACCCCTCCACTTT. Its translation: CASRGQASSYNSPLHF.

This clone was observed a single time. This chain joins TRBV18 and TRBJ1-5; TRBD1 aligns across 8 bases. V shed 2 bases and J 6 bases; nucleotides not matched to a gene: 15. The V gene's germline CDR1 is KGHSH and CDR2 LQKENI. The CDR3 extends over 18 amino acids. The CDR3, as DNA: TGTGCCAGCTCACCAAAGTCACCAACAGGGGGTCCGATTCAGCCCCAGCATTTT. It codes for CASSPKSPTGGPIQPQHF.

The CDR3 spells CASSLSQGVNTEAFF. CDR3 in DNA: TGTGCCAGCAGTTTATCCCAAGGGGTGAACACTGAAGCTTTCTTT. The chain has TRBV27 and TRBJ1-1; tentative D call: TRBD1 (5 bases). CDR3 length: 15 amino acids. Germline CDR1 reads MNHEY; CDR2 reads SMNVEV (reference sequence). The V end lost 0 bases, the J end lost 0 bases, and 8 bases lay between the germline ends.

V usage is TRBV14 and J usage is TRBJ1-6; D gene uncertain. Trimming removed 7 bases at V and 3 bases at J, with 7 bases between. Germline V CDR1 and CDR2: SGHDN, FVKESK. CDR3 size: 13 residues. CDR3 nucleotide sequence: TGTGCCAGCAATCGAGACTATAATTCACCCCTCCACTTT. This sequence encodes CASNRDYNSPLHF.

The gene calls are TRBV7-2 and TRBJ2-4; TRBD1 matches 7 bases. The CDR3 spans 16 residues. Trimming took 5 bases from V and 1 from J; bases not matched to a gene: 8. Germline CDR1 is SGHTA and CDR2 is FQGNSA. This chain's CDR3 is CASSTQTGLAKNIQYF. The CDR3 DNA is TGTGCCAGCAGCACACAGACAGGGTTGGCCAAAAACATTCAGTACTTC.

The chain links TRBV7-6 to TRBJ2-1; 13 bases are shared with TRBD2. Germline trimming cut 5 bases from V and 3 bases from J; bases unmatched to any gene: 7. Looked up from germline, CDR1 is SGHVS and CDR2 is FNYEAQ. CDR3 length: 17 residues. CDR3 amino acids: CASSPRTSGSDYNEQFF. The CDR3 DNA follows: TGTGCCAGCAGCCCTAGGACTAGCGGGAGTGACTACAATGAGCAGTTCTTC. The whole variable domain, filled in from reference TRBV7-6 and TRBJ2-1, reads GAGVSQSPRYKVTKRGQDVALRCDPISGHVSLYWYRQALGQGPEFLTYFNYEAQQDKSGLPNDRFSAERPEGSISTLTIQRTEQRDSAMYRCASSPRTSGSDYNEQFFGPGTRLTVL.

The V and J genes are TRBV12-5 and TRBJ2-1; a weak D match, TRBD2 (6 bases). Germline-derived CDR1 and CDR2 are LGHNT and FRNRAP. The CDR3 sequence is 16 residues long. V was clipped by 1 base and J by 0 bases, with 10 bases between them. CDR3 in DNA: TGTGCTAGTGGTTTGGACCGGGGGAGCTCCTACAATGAGCAGTTCTTC. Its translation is CASGLDRGSSYNEQFF.

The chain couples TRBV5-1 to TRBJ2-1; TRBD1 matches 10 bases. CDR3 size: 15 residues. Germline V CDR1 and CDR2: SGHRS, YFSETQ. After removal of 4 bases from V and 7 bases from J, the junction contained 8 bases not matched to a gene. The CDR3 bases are TGCGCCAGCAGCCGTGGGACAGGGGAAACGAATGAGCAGTTCTTC. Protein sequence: CASSRGTGETNEQFF.

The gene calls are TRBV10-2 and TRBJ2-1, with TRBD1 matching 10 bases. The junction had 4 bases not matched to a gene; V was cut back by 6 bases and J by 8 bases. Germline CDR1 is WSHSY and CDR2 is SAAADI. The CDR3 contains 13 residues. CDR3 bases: TGCGCCAGCAGGGGGACAGGGGCGGATGAGCAGTTCTTC. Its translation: CASRGTGADEQFF.

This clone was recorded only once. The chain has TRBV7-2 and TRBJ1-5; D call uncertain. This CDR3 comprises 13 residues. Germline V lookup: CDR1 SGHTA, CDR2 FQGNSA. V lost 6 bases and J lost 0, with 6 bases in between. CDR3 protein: CASRANSNQPQHF. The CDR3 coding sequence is TGTGCCAGCAGAGCGAATAGCAATCAGCCCCAGCATTTT.

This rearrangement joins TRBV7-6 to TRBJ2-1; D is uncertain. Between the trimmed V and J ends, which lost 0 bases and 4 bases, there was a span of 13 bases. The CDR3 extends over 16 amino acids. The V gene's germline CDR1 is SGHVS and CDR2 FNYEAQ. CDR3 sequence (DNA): TGTGCCAGCAGCTTAGCTGGGCACAGCTATTACAATGAGCAGTTCTTC. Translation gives CASSLAGHSYYNEQFF.

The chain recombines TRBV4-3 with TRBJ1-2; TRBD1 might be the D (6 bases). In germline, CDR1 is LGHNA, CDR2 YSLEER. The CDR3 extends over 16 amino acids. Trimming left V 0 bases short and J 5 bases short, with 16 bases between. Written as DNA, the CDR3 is TGCGCCAGCAGCCAAGATCGAGGCGGGGGCGCGTATGGCTACACCTTC. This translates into CASSQDRGGGAYGYTF.

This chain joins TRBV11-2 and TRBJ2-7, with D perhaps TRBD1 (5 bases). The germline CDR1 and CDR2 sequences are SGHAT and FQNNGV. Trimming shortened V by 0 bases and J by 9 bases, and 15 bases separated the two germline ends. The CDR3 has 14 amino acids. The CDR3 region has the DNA TGTGCCAGCAGCTTAGAGTGGACATCCTCACGGCAGTACGTC. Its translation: CASSLEWTSSRQYV.

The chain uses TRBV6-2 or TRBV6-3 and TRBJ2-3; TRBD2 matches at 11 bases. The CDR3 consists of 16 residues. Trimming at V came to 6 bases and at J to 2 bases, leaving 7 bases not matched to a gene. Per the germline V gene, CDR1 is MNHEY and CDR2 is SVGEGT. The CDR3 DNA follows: TGTGCCAGCAGCACGGGACTAGCGGTAAACACAGATACGCAGTATTTT. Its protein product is CASSTGLAVNTDTQYF.